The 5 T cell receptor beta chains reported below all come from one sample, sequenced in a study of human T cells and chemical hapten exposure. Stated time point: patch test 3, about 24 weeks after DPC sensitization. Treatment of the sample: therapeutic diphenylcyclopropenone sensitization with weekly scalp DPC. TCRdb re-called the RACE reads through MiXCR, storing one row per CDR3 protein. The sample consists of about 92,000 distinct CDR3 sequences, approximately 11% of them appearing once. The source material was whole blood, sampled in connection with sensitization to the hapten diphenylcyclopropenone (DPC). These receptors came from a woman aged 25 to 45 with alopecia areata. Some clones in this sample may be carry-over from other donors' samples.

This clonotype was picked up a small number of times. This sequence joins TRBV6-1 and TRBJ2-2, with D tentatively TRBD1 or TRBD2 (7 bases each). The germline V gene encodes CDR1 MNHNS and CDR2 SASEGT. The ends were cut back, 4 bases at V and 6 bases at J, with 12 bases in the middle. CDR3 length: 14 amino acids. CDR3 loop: CASSVGGGPGELFF. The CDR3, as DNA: TGTGCCAGCAGTGTGGGAGGGGGCCCCGGGGAGCTGTTTTTT.

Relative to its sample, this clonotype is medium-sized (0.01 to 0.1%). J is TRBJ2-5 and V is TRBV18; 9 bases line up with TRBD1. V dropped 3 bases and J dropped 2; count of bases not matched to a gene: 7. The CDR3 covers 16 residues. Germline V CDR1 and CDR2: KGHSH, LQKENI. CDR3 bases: TGTGCCAGCTCACCTCCCTCCGGGACAGGGCAAGAGACCCAGTACTTC. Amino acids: CASSPPSGTGQETQYF.

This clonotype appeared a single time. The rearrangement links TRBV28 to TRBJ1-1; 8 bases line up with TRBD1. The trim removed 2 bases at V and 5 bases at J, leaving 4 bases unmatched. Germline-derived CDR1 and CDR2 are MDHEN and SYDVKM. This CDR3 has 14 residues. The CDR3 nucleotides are TGTGCCAGCAGTTTACAGGGGGCTAAGACTGAAGCTTTCTTT. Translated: CASSLQGAKTEAFF. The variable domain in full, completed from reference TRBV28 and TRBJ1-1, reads DVKVTQSSRYLVKRTGEKVFLECVQDMDHENMFWYRQDPGLGLRLIYFSYDVKMKEKGDIPEGYSVSREKKERFSLILESASTNQTSMYLCASSLQGAKTEAFFGQGTRLTVV.

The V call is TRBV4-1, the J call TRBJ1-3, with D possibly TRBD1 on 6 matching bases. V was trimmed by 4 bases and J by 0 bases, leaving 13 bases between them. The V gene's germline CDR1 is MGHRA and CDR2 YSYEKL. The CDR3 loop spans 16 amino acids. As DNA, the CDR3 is TGCGCCAGCAGCCCGGGAGGGGGGAACTCTGGAAACACCATATATTTT. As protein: CASSPGGGNSGNTIYF.

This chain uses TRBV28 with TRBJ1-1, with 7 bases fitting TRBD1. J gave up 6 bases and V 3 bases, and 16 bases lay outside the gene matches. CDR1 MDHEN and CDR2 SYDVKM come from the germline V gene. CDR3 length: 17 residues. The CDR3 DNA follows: TGTGCCAGCAGTTTTCGCTTCAATCGACAGGGTGGGTCTGAAGCTTTCTTT. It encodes CASSFRFNRQGGSEAFF.